Shown below are 10 T cell receptor beta chains from a single sample sequenced in a study of control samples from healthy donors and cancer patients. TCRdb keeps only in-frame clones here, not all; method: immunoSEQ multiplex PCR. The table lists fewer than 85,000 clones, approximately 94% of them singletons. The sequenced material came from blood. Source of these receptors: a woman in her 30s in good health.

This sequence joins TRBV6-5 and TRBJ1-1; D perhaps matches TRBD1 (6 bases). Trimming removed 8 bases from V and 4 bases from J, with 14 bases in between. This CDR3 has 13 residues. Germline V gives CDR1 MNHEY, CDR2 SVGAGI. CDR3 residues: CASRSQGFTEAFF. The CDR3 coding sequence is TGTGCCAGCCGGTCGCAGGGGTTCACTGAAGCTTTCTTT.

The chain employs TRBV20-1 and TRBJ1-2; 9 bases are a match to TRBD1. The germline CDR1 and CDR2 sequences are DFQATT and SNEGSKA (reference sequence). The CDR3 totals 11 residues. V was pared by 5 bases and J by 6 bases, with 1 base of the junction left unmatched. CDR3 coding DNA: TGCAGTGCTGACAGGGGGGATGGCTACACCTTC. This sequence encodes CSADRGDGYTF.

The J gene is TRBJ2-7, the V gene TRBV7-6; D is possibly TRBD1 (7 bases). The length of the CDR3 is 15 residues. V lost 6 bases, J lost 6 bases, and 21 bases lay in between. The germline gives CDR1 SGHVS, CDR2 FNYEAQ. CDR3 residues: CASRETRDRAGEQYF. The CDR3 DNA sequence: TGTGCCAGCAGGGAGACCCGGGACAGAGCGGGCGAGCAGTACTTC.

The V call is TRBV6-5, the J call TRBJ1-2; D not certain. The germline V and J ends were trimmed by 5 bases and 8 bases, with 15 bases remaining between them. This CDR3 contains 13 residues. Looked up from germline, CDR1 is MNHEY and CDR2 is SVGAGI. CDR3 protein: CASSPRRDAGYTF. The CDR3 DNA is TGTGCCAGCAGTCCCCGGCGTGACGCGGGCTACACCTTC.

A word on this clone: Other DNA sequences in the same sample also yield this CDR3. The chain joins TRBV5-1 to TRBJ2-1; D might be TRBD1 or TRBD2, each matching 5 bases. Trimming stripped 0 bases from V and 0 bases from J, with 7 bases between. The CDR3 has 15 amino acids. CDR1 and CDR2 (germline): SGHRS, YFSETQ. CDR3 loop: CASSLGGSSYNEQFF. The CDR3 bases are TGCGCCAGCAGCTTGGGGGGGAGCTCCTACAATGAGCAGTTCTTC.

The chain employs TRBV29-1 and TRBJ1-1; TRBD1 agrees at 8 bases. In germline, CDR1 is SQVTM, CDR2 ANQGSEA. With 7 bases clipped from V and 4 bases from J, the junction kept 8 bases outside the gene matches. The CDR3 is made up of 13 amino acids. CDR3 protein: CSARGQGTTEAFF. The CDR3 nucleotides read TGCAGCGCCCGAGGACAGGGAACCACTGAAGCTTTCTTT.

The chain recombines TRBV6-5 with TRBJ1-2, with TRBD1 matching over 8 bases. With V trimmed by 6 bases and J by 4 bases, 10 bases remained unmatched. The CDR3 has 15 residues. CDR1 is MNHEY and CDR2 is SVGAGI in the germline V gene. CDR3 sequence reads: CASSGQGGLSYGYTF. In DNA, the CDR3 is TGTGCCAGCAGCGGACAGGGCGGCCTCTCCTATGGCTACACCTTC.

The chain couples TRBV6-6 to TRBJ2-2, with D maybe TRBD2 (5 bases). The germline V and J ends were trimmed by 6 bases and 2 bases, with 13 bases remaining between them. Germline lookup yields CDR1 MNHNY and CDR2 SVGAGI (reference sequence). This CDR3 is built from 15 residues. CDR3 protein: CASRPFRTNTGELFF. The CDR3 coding sequence is TGTGCCAGCAGGCCTTTCAGGACTAACACCGGGGAGCTGTTTTTT.

This clone has a single count. The chain uses TRBV12-3 or TRBV12-4 and TRBJ1-1, with D unclear. The CDR3 length is 13 residues. Trimming left V 2 bases short and J 1 base short, with 5 bases between. CDR3 bases: TGTGCCAGCAGTTTATTCCGGAACACTGAAGCTTTCTTT. Residues: CASSLFRNTEAFF.

This clone was seen a single time. This chain connects TRBV28 to TRBJ1-2; D unresolved. This CDR3 is 13 amino acids long. V lost 5 bases, J lost 8 bases, and 15 bases lay in between. The germline V gene encodes CDR1 MDHEN and CDR2 SYDVKM. The CDR3 is CASSLSTQRGYTF. The CDR3 region has the DNA TGTGCCAGCAGTCTCTCAACTCAGAGGGGCTACACCTTC.